Listed below are T cell receptor beta chains from one sample, sequenced in a study of cytomegalovirus exposure and HLA in healthy donors. Method: immunoSEQ multiplex PCR; TCRdb's copy keeps in-frame clones and lacks some. The table lists about 140,000 clones, 60% to 85% of them singletons, with 1.8% in the top ten. The material sequenced was PBMCs. The receptors derive from a female donor in good health and CMV-seropositive. Both conserved end residues are part of each CDR3. D genes are given only for firm matches. Rows give clone size only sometimes, using once, few, many, or a class for an expanded clone.

V	size	D	J	DNA	CDR3
TRBV9	-	-	TRBJ2-7	TGTGCCACCCCCCTAGCGACCTCCTACGAGCAGTACTTC	CATPLATSYEQYF
TRBV30	-	-	TRBJ1-1	TGTGCCTGGAGTCCAGGGGTAGGGGCTTTCTTT	CAWSPGVGAFF
TRBV29-1	once	-	TRBJ2-5	TGCAGCGTGGGCACGAGTGGAAAAGAGACCCAGTACTTC	CSVGTSGKETQYF
TRBV2	once	TRBD2	TRBJ2-1	TGTGCCAGCCTACGGACTAGCGGGACTTCCTACAATGAGCAGTTCTTC	CASLRTSGTSYNEQFF
TRBV23-1	few	-	TRBJ1-5	TGCGCCAGCAGTCCTCCCGACAGTCCCCTTAGGCAGCCCCAGCATTTT	CASSPPDSPLRQPQHF
TRBV5-1	once	-	TRBJ2-2	TGCGCCAGCAGCCCGGAGGTATTTTGGCGGAGGAACACCGGGGAGCTGTTTTTT	CASSPEVFWRRNTGELFF
TRBV7-7	-	TRBD1	TRBJ2-2	TGTGCCAGCAGCCCGGACAGGGCTGCCGGGGAGCTGTTTTTT	CASSPDRAAGELFF
TRBV18	-	TRBD1	TRBJ1-4	TGTGCCAGCTCACCACCGACAGGGGGAAGGGAAAAACTGTTTTTT	CASSPPTGGREKLFF
TRBV6-5	-	-	TRBJ1-1	TGTGCCAGCAGTTACTCGATTGGGAGCACTGAAGCTTTCTTT	CASSYSIGSTEAFF
TRBV2	-	-	TRBJ2-1	TGTGCCAGCCGCTTAGCGGCCTCCTACAATGAGCAGTTCTTC	CASRLAASYNEQFF
TRBV6-5	few	-	TRBJ2-1	TGTGCCAGCAGTTACCGATTTAGCGAAGATGAGCAGTTCTTC	CASSYRFSEDEQFF
TRBV7-2	once	-	TRBJ2-7	TGTGCCAGCAGCTTCGACTGGCTCTACGAGCAGTACTTC	CASSFDWLYEQYF